Sequencing of this TCR beta chain was carried out in a study of OX40 agonist ivuxolimab in advanced cancers. The table lists this clone with a few counts. The CDR3 sequence is 12 residues long. Germline CDR1 reads SGHDN; CDR2 reads FVKESK. Trimming cost V 6 bases and J 7 bases, with 11 bases left between them. Libraries were prepared by immunoSEQ multiplex PCR; TCRdb keeps only in-frame clonotypes and omits some of them. Among tens of thousands of clones listed, 70% to 90% were seen once. The chain is built from TRBV14 and TRBJ2-3; D unclear. This specimen consisted of CD4+ or CD8+ T cells sorted from blood, obtained in a trial of the OX40 agonist ivuxolimab. The receptor's source is an adult with an advanced solid tumor such as melanoma, head and neck, liver or kidney cancer. The DNA for the CDR3 is TGTGCCAGCAGTCCCACCCATAATACGCAGTATTTT. Translated: CASSPTHNTQYF.